The subject of this entry is one T cell receptor (beta chain). No antigen is known for it. This sample's treatment: roughly 10-day PBMC culture with coronavirus spike peptide pools or control peptides (ViraFEST assay). Negative-selection isolation of CD4+ T cells was performed after approximately 10 days of culture. Deletions cut 6 bases from V and 7 bases from J, with 12 bases between. The CDR3 has 11 residues. Germline values: CDR1 DFQATT, CDR2 SNEGSKA (reference sequence). Sequenced with the Oncomine TCR Beta short-read assay was DNA taken from cultured CD4+ T cells. Cultured CD4+ T cells yielded the extracted genomic DNA. From the PCR reads, TCRdb called clonotypes with MiXCR, one entry per CDR3 protein. Of about 21,000 distinct CDR3 sequences listed, around 50% were seen once; the top ten hold roughly 6%. The sample comes from a study of vaccination and CD4 T cells after COVID-19. About the research overall: Researchers treated cells with overlapping spike peptides taken from SARS-CoV-2, HCoV-NL63, HCoV-OC43 and HCoV-229E. Findings and limits, study-wide: The median number of SARS-CoV-2-reactive clonotypes increased from about 20 to 38, a change that did not reach significance.

The chain is built from TRBV20-1 and TRBJ1-1, with D possibly being TRBD1 (6 bases). The clonotype originates from a human donor who had recovered from COVID-19. The sequenced sample was CD4+ T cells from blood, cultured in vitro. The CDR3 DNA follows: TGCAGTGCGAGGAGGACAGTTGAAGCTTTCTTT. Translating it yields CSARRTVEAFF.